The rows below give T cell receptor beta chains drawn from one sample of a study of CXCR3-negative and CXCR3-positive naive CD8 T cells. TCRdb reprocessed the 5' RACE reads, keeping one entry per CDR3 protein, no DNA. The sample table includes under 150,000 distinct CDR3 sequences. Sequencing used naive CXCR3+ CD8+ T cells from blood. All receptors derive from a human donor in good health. Some clones in this sample may be carry-over from other donors' samples. Both conserved end residues are part of each CDR3.

v_call	j_call	cdr3_aa
TRBV16	TRBJ1-1	CASSQKLSGYTEAFF
TRBV6-5	TRBJ2-2	CASSGDRRTGELFF
TRBV21-1	TRBJ2-1	CASSRKGSSGEGYNEQFF
TRBV7-8	TRBJ2-2	CASTWDRVITGELFF
TRBV20-1	TRBJ2-1	CSAREASGIDNEQFF
TRBV5-4	TRBJ2-1	CASSSYPVNSYNEQFF
TRBV5-1	TRBJ2-3	CASSLGGQISDTQYF
TRBV20-1	TRBJ2-3	CGARPPRRGVDTQYF
TRBV4-1	TRBJ2-1	CASSQDLPPGWEIFF
TRBV2	TRBJ2-7	CASIGQGANEQYF
TRBV29-1	TRBJ2-3	CSVPGVSTDTQYF
TRBV18	TRBJ2-1	CASSPGASIGNEQFF
TRBV6-5	TRBJ2-3	CASSSDGTSGSPDTQYF
TRBV28	TRBJ1-6	CASSSRTGYNSPLHF
TRBV5-1	TRBJ2-7	CASSLGTGYEQHF
TRBV29-1	TRBJ2-1	CSVEGTDSYNEQFF
TRBV29-1	TRBJ2-1	CSVETGDRGVNEQFF
TRBV14	TRBJ2-1	CASSHGPSGAYNEQFF
TRBV27	TRBJ1-2	CASSLAPGGKDGYTF
TRBV19	TRBJ2-7	CASSIGTPLLPEQYF
TRBV19	TRBJ1-5	CASSSTGGQPQHF
TRBV7-6	TRBJ1-2	CASSFLSLTGGDYGYTF
TRBV28	TRBJ1-1	CASQEWANTEAFF
TRBV6-2/TRBV6-3	TRBJ2-7	CASSYSGPYEQYF
TRBV29-1	TRBJ2-7	CSVEQGSGDEQYF
TRBV15	TRBJ1-1	CATSRGGDTEAFF
TRBV5-1	TRBJ2-7	CASSPLTVDDEQYF
TRBV29-1	TRBJ1-2	CSVGPQGFYGYTF
TRBV5-6	TRBJ2-7	CASSSYSTNEQYF
TRBV13	TRBJ1-2	CASSARGEGEGYTF
TRBV7-9	TRBJ2-1	CASSSPGSYNEQFF
TRBV27	TRBJ1-2	CASSLKGANYGYTF
TRBV7-9	TRBJ1-2	CASSSLLWDRTYGYTF
TRBV7-6	TRBJ1-1	CASSEGPLNTEAFF
TRBV29-1	TRBJ2-7	CSVVSQVGNEQYF
TRBV29-1	TRBJ2-7	CSVVSGRANSYEQYF
TRBV12-3/TRBV12-4	TRBJ2-7	CASSLVHGRGVSSYEQYF
TRBV6-2/TRBV6-3	TRBJ1-2	CASTAMDYGYTF
TRBV6-6	TRBJ2-7	CASSSGFLYEQYF
TRBV15	TRBJ2-7	CATSIPAGTSSYEQYF
TRBV28	TRBJ1-1	CASSFRGVLTEAFF
TRBV7-9	TRBJ2-7	CASTTTGRSYEQYF
TRBV14	TRBJ2-1	CASSQGQGLHEQFF
TRBV23-1	TRBJ2-3	CASSQFHVSGTDTQYF
TRBV7-2	TRBJ2-5	CASSLSYFRGLQETQYF
TRBV5-6	TRBJ2-5	CASSPRLAGGRVQETQYF
TRBV5-4	TRBJ2-3	CASSLRGRLGSPTDTQYF
TRBV9	TRBJ1-5	CASSVGGEKYQPQHF
TRBV28	TRBJ2-3	CASSLDRGDTDTQYF
TRBV5-6	TRBJ2-7	CASSFLAGPEVDEQYF
TRBV7-7	TRBJ2-5	CASSFTSGGGETQYF
TRBV20-1	TRBJ2-3	CSAWTSGGAEADTQYF
TRBV29-1	TRBJ1-1	CSVGATGLATEAFF
TRBV5-1	TRBJ2-7	CASSLESAGIYEQYF
TRBV3-1	TRBJ2-7	CASSWMGYEQYF
TRBV5-1	TRBJ2-7	CASSPKVYRASYYEQYF
TRBV21-1	TRBJ1-5	CASSRTVGDQPQHF
TRBV10-3	TRBJ2-5	CASSGGPETQYF
TRBV11-2	TRBJ2-5	CASSLGPGMQETQYF